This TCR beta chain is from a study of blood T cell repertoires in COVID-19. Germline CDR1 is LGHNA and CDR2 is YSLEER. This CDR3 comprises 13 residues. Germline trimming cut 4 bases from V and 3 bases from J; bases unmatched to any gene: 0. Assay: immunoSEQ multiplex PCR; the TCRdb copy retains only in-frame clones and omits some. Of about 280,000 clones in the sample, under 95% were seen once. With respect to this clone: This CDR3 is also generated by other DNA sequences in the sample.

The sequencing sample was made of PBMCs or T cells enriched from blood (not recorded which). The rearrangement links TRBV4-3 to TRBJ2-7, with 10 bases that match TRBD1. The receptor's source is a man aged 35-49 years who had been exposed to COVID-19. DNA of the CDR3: TGCGCCAGCAGCCGGGACAGGGGCTACGAGCAGTACTTC. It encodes CASSRDRGYEQYF.